This T cell receptor beta chain was identified in a study of Ad26.COV2.S vaccination and SARS-CoV-2 variants. Findings and caveats of the study: Spike-specific TCR breadth was greater after Ad26.COV2.S than placebo. Substantial response breadth was reportedly seen for spike-specific CD8+ and CD4+ T cells after vaccination.

Treatment of the sample: 15 to 20 received Ad26.COV2.S at low or high dose, single or two shots; about five received placebo; per-sample allocation not given. It was on day 63 after the first vaccine or placebo injection that samples were taken. An Ad26 vector was used to express Wuhan-strain SARS-CoV-2 spike as the vaccine. For this clone: Its antigen is undetermined.

Data came from immunoSEQ multiplex PCR; TCRdb stores just in-frame clones and leaves some out. The sample holds fewer than 500,000 clones, about nine tenths seen once. Germline V gene sequence: CDR1 LNHDA, CDR2 SQIVND (reference sequence). With 5 bases removed from V and 10 bases from J, the gap between germline ends came to 14 bases. The CDR3 covers 13 residues. The receptor comes from a person aged 18 to 65 who received the Ad26.COV2.S COVID-19 vaccine or a placebo. This material consisted of peripheral blood, taken in a trial of Ad26.COV2.S vaccine versus placebo. The chain has TRBV19 and TRBJ1-4, with TRBD1 as a possible D gene (5 bases). The CDR3 region has the DNA TGTGCCAGTAGTTCGGAGGGGAGAGGAAAACTGTTTTTT. Amino acid sequence: CASSSEGRGKLFF.